This T cell receptor (beta chain) was documented in a study of blood T cell repertoires in COVID-19. TCRdb's copy holds only in-frame clones and misses some; the assay was immunoSEQ multiplex PCR. The sample lists about 410,000 clones, about nine tenths seen once, with about 1.5% in the top ten. CDR3 length: 14 residues. Germline loops: CDR1 SGHAT, CDR2 FQDESV (reference sequence). Trimming removed 4 bases at V and 4 bases at J, with 13 bases between. The receptor was derived from a woman aged 25 to 39 with active or convalescent COVID-19. The chain carries TRBV11-1 and TRBJ2-5, with a possible D match to TRBD1 (6 bases). Sequenced: peripheral blood. The CDR3: CASSSTGLAETQYF. The CDR3 DNA reads as TGTGCCAGCAGCTCAACAGGGTTAGCAGAGACCCAGTACTTC.